The 27 T cell receptor beta chains below were found in one sample sequenced in a study of blood T cell repertoires in COVID-19. This table comes from immunoSEQ multiplex PCR, and its TCRdb copy is limited to in-frame clones, with some not included. The table has around 250,000 clones, around 88% seen once; the top ten hold more than 0.95%. Material for sequencing was PBMCs or T cells enriched from blood (not recorded which). The receptor set was obtained from a woman aged 40 to 49 with acute COVID-19.

The J gene is TRBJ2-7, the V gene TRBV3-1 (or the pseudogene TRBV3-2), with TRBD2 identical over 10 bases. The V and J ends lost 5 bases and 2 bases, in that order; junction bases with no gene match: 3. Germline assignment: CDR1 LGHDT and CDR2 YNNKEL (reference sequence). This CDR3 comprises 14 residues. The CDR3 spells CASSGTSETYEQYV. DNA of the CDR3: TGTGCCAGCAGCGGGACTAGCGAAACCTACGAGCAGTACGTC.

The chain couples TRBV29-1 to TRBJ2-1; the D gene is possibly TRBD2 (7 bases). V was shortened by 3 bases and J by 3 bases, with 18 bases between the two germline ends. This CDR3 has 16 residues. The germline V gene encodes CDR1 SQVTM and CDR2 ANQGSEA. CDR3 in DNA: TGCAGCGTTGATGGGGGGGACACCGGAAACTACAATGAGCAGTTCTTC. Protein: CSVDGGDTGNYNEQFF.

The rearrangement links TRBV2 to TRBJ1-2; perhaps TRBD1 as D (5 bases). Germline V CDR1 and CDR2: SNHLY, FYNNEI. The V and J ends lost 5 bases and 2 bases respectively, with 15 bases between them. This CDR3 has 15 residues. The chain's CDR3 is CASSRPGTENYGYTF. The CDR3 DNA sequence: TGTGCCAGCAGTCGCCCGGGGACTGAGAACTATGGCTACACCTTC.

The chain couples TRBV5-1 to TRBJ2-3, with D possibly being TRBD1 (7 bases). CDR1 is SGHRS and CDR2 is YFSETQ in the germline V gene. V was cut by 7 bases and J by 2 bases, with 26 bases left in between. This CDR3 spans 18 amino acids. The chain's CDR3 is CASGGIGWRQGLTDTQYF. In DNA form, the CDR3 reads TGCGCCAGCGGGGGGATTGGGTGGAGACAGGGACTCACAGATACGCAGTATTTT.

The chain uses TRBV19 and TRBJ2-1; 9 bases are shared with TRBD2. From germline, CDR1 is LNHDA and CDR2 SQIVND (reference sequence). The CDR3 runs to 14 residues. Trimming cost V 7 bases and J 9 bases; bases outside gene matches: 10. The DNA of the CDR3 is TGTGCCAGTAAATCCGGGACTAGCACGCCTGAGCAGTTCTTC. Encoded protein: CASKSGTSTPEQFF. The whole variable domain, filled in from reference TRBV19 and TRBJ2-1, reads DGGITQSPKYLFRKEGQNVTLSCEQNLNHDAMYWYRQDPGQGLRLIYYSQIVNDFQKGDIAEGYSVSREKKESFPLTVTSAQKNPTAFYLCASKSGTSTPEQFFGPGTRLTVL.

This rearrangement joins TRBV15 to TRBJ1-1; D unclear. Germline V gives CDR1 LNHNV, CDR2 YYDKDF (reference sequence). The CDR3 is 14 residues long. The V gene lost 3 bases and the J gene lost 1 base, with 9 bases spanning the gap. In DNA, the CDR3 is TGTGCCACCAGCAGTCCTGTATCGAACACTGAAGCTTTCTTT. This encodes CATSSPVSNTEAFF. Together with reference TRBV15 and TRBJ1-1, the CDR3 gives the full variable domain: DAMVIQNPRYQVTQFGKPVTLSCSQTLNHNVMYWYQQKSSQAPKLLFHYYDKDFNNEADTPDNFQSRRPNTSFCFLDIRSPGLGDTAMYLCATSSPVSNTEAFFGQGTRLTVV.

The chain links TRBV11-2 to TRBJ1-5; 8 positions agree with TRBD1. The V segment lost 5 bases and the J segment 8 bases; nucleotides outside the gene matches: 11. The CDR3 length is 15 residues. CDR1 SGHAT and CDR2 FQNNGV come from the germline V gene. CDR3 amino acids: CASSNTGGAWEPQHF. The CDR3 DNA sequence: TGTGCCAGCAGCAATACAGGGGGGGCATGGGAGCCCCAGCATTTT.

This chain joins TRBV10-3 and TRBJ2-5; 8 bases match TRBD2. CDR3 size: 16 residues. Germline CDR1 and CDR2: ENHRY and SYGVKD. J gave up 5 bases and V 2 bases, and 10 bases lay outside the gene matches. The CDR3 sequence: CAISELGLVRWETQYF. The CDR3, as DNA: TGTGCCATCAGTGAGCTGGGACTAGTGCGTTGGGAGACCCAGTACTTC.

This chain links TRBV18 with TRBJ2-2; 7 bases match TRBD1. The germline V gene has CDR1 KGHSH and CDR2 LQKENI. The junction had 9 bases not matched to a gene; V was cut back by 6 bases and J by 2 bases. The CDR3 spans 16 residues. CDR3 coding DNA: TGTGCCAGCTCCCGGGGACAGCTAGCAAACACCGGGGAGCTGTTTTTT. Amino acid sequence: CASSRGQLANTGELFF.

V usage is TRBV5-6 and J usage is TRBJ1-2; a weak D match, TRBD1 (5 bases). Trimming cost V 1 base and J 8 bases, with 12 bases left between them. Germline V gives CDR1 SGHDT, CDR2 YYEEEE. The CDR3 is 13 amino acids. The CDR3 region is CASSLYSGPGYTF. DNA for the CDR3: TGTGCCAGCAGCTTGTATTCAGGGCCCGGCTACACCTTC.

The chain uses TRBV5-1 and TRBJ2-7, with TRBD1 matching over 7 bases. The CDR3 is made up of 13 amino acids. The trim removed 3 bases at V and 5 bases at J, leaving 5 bases unmatched. The V gene's germline CDR1 is SGHRS and CDR2 YFSETQ. As DNA, the CDR3 is TGCGCCAGCAGCTCCATAACAGGGGACGAGCAGTACGTC. Encoded protein: CASSSITGDEQYV.

The V gene is TRBV2, the J gene TRBJ2-3, with D perhaps TRBD1 (6 bases). V was shortened by 7 bases and J by 4 bases, with 12 bases between the two germline ends. The CDR3 covers 13 residues. From germline, CDR1 is SNHLY and CDR2 FYNNEI. CDR3 residues: CASTLDRPDTQYF. DNA of the CDR3: TGTGCCAGCACCTTGGACAGACCAGATACGCAGTATTTT.

This clone showed up just once. The chain is built from TRBV15 and TRBJ1-3; D uncertain. The CDR3 spans 15 residues. Germline loops: CDR1 LNHNV, CDR2 YYDKDF (reference sequence). The germline V and J ends were trimmed by 0 bases and 4 bases, with 10 bases remaining between them. CDR3 loop: CATSREGRSGNTIYF. The CDR3 DNA follows: TGTGCCACCAGCAGAGAGGGCAGAAGCGGAAACACCATATATTTT.

The chain has TRBV19 and TRBJ1-3, with D perhaps TRBD1 (6 bases). CDR3 length equals 15 residues. Germline values: CDR1 LNHDA, CDR2 SQIVND (reference sequence). Trimming pared 5 bases from V and 0 bases from J, leaving 11 bases between. The CDR3 spells CASSFRGGSGNTIYF. The CDR3 nucleotides are TGTGCCAGTAGTTTCCGAGGGGGCTCTGGAAACACCATATATTTT.

This sequence joins TRBV27 and TRBJ2-2, with 10 nucleotides matching TRBD2. The CDR3 is 16 residues long. Trimming cost V 7 bases and J 5 bases; bases outside gene matches: 10. From germline, CDR1 is MNHEY and CDR2 SMNVEV (reference sequence). CDR3 in amino acids: CASMIGPSGRTGELFF. The CDR3 bases are TGTGCCAGCATGATTGGGCCTAGCGGGAGAACCGGGGAGCTGTTTTTT.

The V gene is TRBV10-2, the J gene TRBJ2-1, with 8 bases matching TRBD2. There are 15 residues in the CDR3. CDR1 WSHSY and CDR2 SAAADI come from the germline V gene. Trimming removed 8 bases from V and 3 bases from J; junction bases left unmatched: 9. The CDR3 sequence: CASYQERENYNEQFF. CDR3 DNA sequence: TGCGCCAGCTACCAAGAGCGGGAGAACTACAATGAGCAGTTCTTC.

The chain combines TRBV5-6 with TRBJ1-4; no definite D call. The CDR3 sequence is 15 residues long. The V and J ends lost 4 bases and 8 bases respectively, with 18 bases between them. Germline CDR1 SGHDT, CDR2 YYEEEE. The chain's CDR3 is CASSVPGSAREKLFF. Written as DNA, the CDR3 is TGTGCCAGCAGCGTCCCGGGGTCAGCAAGAGAAAAACTGTTTTTT. The variable domain in full, completed from reference TRBV5-6 and TRBJ1-4, reads DAGVTQSPTHLIKTRGQQVTLRCSPKSGHDTVSWYQQALGQGPQFIFQYYEEEERQRGNFPDRFSGHQFPNYSSELNVNALLLGDSALYLCASSVPGSAREKLFFGSGTQLSVL.

The chain couples TRBV19 to TRBJ2-1; 10 bases are a match to TRBD2. In germline, CDR1 is LNHDA, CDR2 SQIVND (reference sequence). V shed 3 bases and J 8 bases; nucleotides not matched to a gene: 10. The CDR3 contains 16 residues. CDR3 coding DNA: TGTGCCAGTAGTATCGCGGCTAGCGGGAGCAGGCATGAGCAGTTCTTC. Amino acid sequence: CASSIAASGSRHEQFF. The full variable domain, rest sourced from reference TRBV19 and TRBJ2-1, is DGGITQSPKYLFRKEGQNVTLSCEQNLNHDAMYWYRQDPGQGLRLIYYSQIVNDFQKGDIAEGYSVSREKKESFPLTVTSAQKNPTAFYLCASSIAASGSRHEQFFGPGTRLTVL.

The rearrangement uses TRBV5-1 and TRBJ2-1; 13 bases line up with TRBD2. Per the germline V gene, CDR1 is SGHRS and CDR2 is YFSETQ. CDR3 size: 15 residues. V was pared by 8 bases and J by 4 bases, with 6 bases of the junction left unmatched. This CDR3 is CASVLGLAGYNEQFF. The CDR3 DNA follows: TGCGCCAGTGTCCTGGGACTAGCGGGATACAATGAGCAGTTCTTC. The full variable domain, with the rest looked up from reference TRBV5-1 and TRBJ2-1, is KAGVTQTPRYLIKTRGQQVTLSCSPISGHRSVSWYQQTPGQGLQFLFEYFSETQRNKGNFPGRFSGRQFSNSRSEMNVSTLELGDSALYLCASVLGLAGYNEQFFGPGTRLTVL.

This chain links TRBV27 with TRBJ1-2; no definite D call. V lost 6 bases and J lost 1, with 3 bases in between. The germline gives CDR1 MNHEY, CDR2 SMNVEV (reference sequence). CDR3 size: 11 residues. The CDR3 loop reads CASRSNYGYTF. The DNA of the CDR3 is TGTGCCAGCAGGAGTAACTATGGCTACACCTTC.

The chain recombines TRBV2 with TRBJ2-1; D is uncertain. Looked up from germline, CDR1 is SNHLY and CDR2 is FYNNEI. This CDR3 has 14 amino acids. Trimming cost V 6 bases and J 3 bases, with 12 bases left between them. The CDR3 region has the DNA TGTGCCAGCAGACCGGCGGAAAGCTACAATGAGCAGTTCTTC. Protein: CASRPAESYNEQFF.

The chain links TRBV11-2 to TRBJ1-1; unclear D gene. The CDR3 loop spans 14 amino acids. The V end lost 1 base, the J end lost 6 bases, and 12 bases lay between the germline ends. In germline, CDR1 is SGHAT, CDR2 FQNNGV. The CDR3 coding sequence is TGTGCCAGCAGCTTAGGAGGGAGGCGGGCTGAAGCTTTCTTT. Translation gives CASSLGGRRAEAFF.

The genes are TRBV2 and TRBJ2-1; 8 bases line up with TRBD2. Unmatched junction bases numbered 8, after V lost 7 bases and J lost 6 bases. This CDR3 has 14 amino acids. Germline CDR1 and CDR2: SNHLY and FYNNEI. The CDR3 sequence is CASKASGLPNEQFF. The CDR3, as DNA: TGTGCCAGCAAGGCTAGCGGGCTACCCAATGAGCAGTTCTTC.

The CDR3 nucleotides read TGTGCCACCAGTGATCTCAGGGGCACAGATACGCAGTATTTT. This gives the protein CATSDLRGTDTQYF. The chain uses TRBV24-1 and TRBJ2-3; maybe TRBD1 (5 bases). Trimming cost V 3 bases and J 1 base, with 7 bases left between them. CDR1 KGHDR and CDR2 SFDVKD come from the germline V gene. The CDR3 has 14 residues.

The chain uses TRBV7-2 and TRBJ1-2; TRBD1 matches at 7 bases. Germline V CDR1 and CDR2: SGHTA, FQGNSA. The CDR3 consists of 14 residues. V dropped 5 bases and J dropped 6; count of bases not matched to a gene: 9. Written as DNA, the CDR3 is TGTGCCAGCAGCCCTGGACAGGCGTTAAATGGCTACACCTTC. Its translation: CASSPGQALNGYTF.

This CDR3 reads CASSIDGGTVLSTDTQYF. In DNA, the CDR3 is TGTGCCAGTAGTATAGATGGGGGGACAGTCCTTAGCACAGATACGCAGTATTTT. The chain has TRBV19 and TRBJ2-3; maybe TRBD1 (7 bases). CDR1 is LNHDA, CDR2 SQIVND, per germline (reference sequence). The CDR3 extends over 18 amino acids. Trimming took off 0 bases at V and 0 bases at J, with 16 bases between the two ends.

The chain is built from TRBV28 and TRBJ2-1, with D unclear. V was shortened by 7 bases and J by 6 bases, with 7 bases between the two germline ends. The CDR3 has 11 amino acids. Germline V gives CDR1 MDHEN, CDR2 SYDVKM. The CDR3 loop is CASTRSNEQFF. The DNA of the CDR3 is TGTGCCAGCACCAGGTCCAATGAGCAGTTCTTC.